Listed below are T cell receptor beta chains from one sample, sequenced in a study of cytomegalovirus exposure and HLA in healthy donors. Measured with immunoSEQ multiplex PCR; TCRdb has only the in-frame clones, and not every one. The repertoire includes about 73,000 clones, roughly two thirds of them detected once, and approximately 7% sits in the top ten. The sequencing input was PBMCs. The origin of the receptors is a woman aged 45-60 years in good health and CMV-seropositive. Both conserved end residues are trimmed from each CDR3.

v_gene: TRBV2
CDR3aa: ASNFRPETQY

v_gene: TRBV5-1
CDR3aa: ASSPLGQGMRENEKLF

v_gene: TRBV27
CDR3aa: ARTGVHYGYT

v_gene: TRBV5-1
CDR3aa: ASSFTRVGMNTEAF

v_gene: TRBV29-1
CDR3aa: SDSPGQTNTEAF

v_gene: TRBV28
CDR3aa: ASSPTTTGRDT

v_gene: TRBV12-5
CDR3aa: ASGWDGTSGGVNEQF

v_gene: TRBV11-3
CDR3aa: ASSLLRGDGYT

v_gene: TRBV19
CDR3aa: ASSPGSNQPQH

v_gene: TRBV7-2
CDR3aa: ASRTKAQPFSYNEQF

v_gene: TRBV18
CDR3aa: ASSSQGADGYT

v_gene: TRBV28
CDR3aa: ASSSTGPNQPQH

v_gene: TRBV28
CDR3aa: ASSSLREAF

v_gene: TRBV10-2
CDR3aa: ASSDRLAGEETQY

v_gene: TRBV27
CDR3aa: ASSSPTLAGGLNEQF

v_gene: TRBV7-3
CDR3aa: ASSTSGSYTGELF

v_gene: TRBV5-1
CDR3aa: ASRGQASTDTQY

v_gene: TRBV6-5
CDR3aa: ASSYSYRKETEAF

v_gene: TRBV6-4
CDR3aa: ASSADRGYGYT

v_gene: TRBV4-1
CDR3aa: ASSSPGQSLAGKLF

v_gene: TRBV19
CDR3aa: ASSTNFFYRQGDLNLNQPQH

v_gene: TRBV4-1
CDR3aa: ASSQYQGANYGYT

v_gene: TRBV5-1
CDR3aa: ASRSFSSTDTQY

v_gene: TRBV21-1
CDR3aa: ASSKRLTSGNTIY